The 31 T cell receptor beta chains in this list originate from one sample, sequenced in a study of a mutant IDH1 vaccine in newly diagnosed glioma (dated by TCRdb to the early 2020s). These receptors are not linked to any known antigen. The sample's time point label is to be understood as: week 47, end of study. Each vaccine dose was 300 ug of a 20-mer mutant IDH1 peptide in Montanide, given subcutaneously with topical imiquimod. Library construction relied on the immunoSEQ multiplex PCR assay. TCRdb provides this immuneACCESS table in a form limited to in-frame rearrangements. Some clones are lacking; in checked studies, under half of them reflect an unresolved V gene, and why the rest are absent is not known. The table for this sample lists 30,000 to 40,000 clones; 75% to 95% of them were counted only once. The ten largest clones capture 5% to 6% of the sample. The sequenced sample was PBMCs, obtained from a glioma patient whose treatment included an IDH1 peptide vaccine. These receptors all stem from a woman in her forties with glioma.

This rearrangement joins TRBV10-2 to TRBJ2-3; 8 bases agree with TRBD1. CDR3 length: 16 residues. Germline V gene lookup returns CDR1 WSHSY and CDR2 SAAADI. V was clipped by 2 bases and J by 5 bases; unmatched bases: 9. CDR3 protein: CASSESAQGGIDTQYF. CDR3 DNA sequence: TGCGCCAGCAGTGAGAGTGCACAGGGGGGTATAGATACGCAGTATTTT.

The chain has TRBV4-1 and TRBJ1-2; D gene unclear. The CDR3 runs to 14 residues. Trimming removed 0 bases from V and 0 bases from J, with 5 bases in between. Germline lookup yields CDR1 MGHRA and CDR2 YSYEKL. Here the CDR3 DNA reads TGCGCCAGCAGCCAAGACAGGACTAACTATGGCTACACCTTC. Its protein is CASSQDRTNYGYTF.

The chain uses TRBV4-2 and TRBJ1-4, with TRBD1 identical over 7 bases. V lost 0 bases and J lost 8; bases outside the gene matches: 6. The CDR3 length is 15 residues. The germline V gene encodes CDR1 LGHNA and CDR2 YNFKEQ. The CDR3 nucleotides read TGTGCCAGCAGCCAAGAGCCAGGGGGGGGAGAAAAACTGTTTTTT. The encoded protein is CASSQEPGGGEKLFF.

The chain is built from TRBV2 and TRBJ2-7; TRBD1 matches 8 bases. With 4 bases clipped from V and 6 bases from J, the junction kept 5 bases outside the gene matches. This CDR3 region has 13 residues. The germline CDR1 and CDR2 sequences are SNHLY and FYNNEI. CDR3 loop: CASSGGQGLEQYF. In DNA form, the CDR3 reads TGTGCCAGCAGTGGTGGACAGGGACTCGAGCAGTACTTC.

This chain uses TRBV19 with TRBJ1-1; 8 bases line up with TRBD1. V lost 6 bases, J lost 1 base, and 7 bases stayed unmatched. The germline gives CDR1 LNHDA, CDR2 SQIVND (reference sequence). This CDR3 comprises 15 residues. The CDR3 sequence: CASSYSGGANTEAFF. The CDR3 DNA follows: TGTGCCAGTAGCTACTCAGGGGGCGCGAACACTGAAGCTTTCTTT. Using reference TRBV19 and TRBJ1-1 for the parts outside the CDR3, the full variable domain is DGGITQSPKYLFRKEGQNVTLSCEQNLNHDAMYWYRQDPGQGLRLIYYSQIVNDFQKGDIAEGYSVSREKKESFPLTVTSAQKNPTAFYLCASSYSGGANTEAFFGQGTRLTVV.

V usage is TRBV5-1 and J usage is TRBJ1-2; 9 nucleotides line up with TRBD1. CDR1 is SGHRS and CDR2 is YFSETQ in the germline V gene. The length of the CDR3 is 15 residues. After removal of 4 bases from V and 2 bases from J, the junction contained 6 bases not matched to a gene. CDR3 region: CASSTTGTGNYGYTF. CDR3 sequence (DNA): TGCGCCAGCAGCACAACCGGGACAGGGAACTATGGCTACACCTTC.

This chain connects TRBV9 to TRBJ2-7, with 8 positions matching TRBD1. From germline, CDR1 is SGDLS and CDR2 YYNGEE. The CDR3 covers 14 residues. Trimming cost V 3 bases and J 5 bases; bases outside gene matches: 7. The CDR3 spells CASSARGLRDEQYF. The CDR3 region has the DNA TGTGCCAGCAGCGCCAGGGGGCTTCGGGACGAGCAGTACTTC.

This clone was seen more than once but under ten times. The chain couples TRBV27 to TRBJ1-6; the D gene is possibly TRBD1 (5 bases). The CDR3 is 11 amino acids. CDR1 is MNHEY, CDR2 SMNVEV, per germline (reference sequence). The V end was cut by 8 bases, the J end by 14 bases, with 13 bases between. The CDR3 spells CASGKTDTLHF. The CDR3, as DNA: TGTGCCAGCGGTAAGACAGACACCCTCCACTTT.

J is TRBJ1-4 and V is TRBV11-2, with D unresolved. The CDR3 runs to 15 residues. V lost 5 bases and J lost 1, with 11 bases in between. Germline V gene data show CDR1 as SGHAT and CDR2 as FQNNGV. This CDR3 is CASSLTGLTNEKLFF. The CDR3 DNA is TGTGCCAGCAGCCTCACCGGCTTAACTAATGAAAAACTGTTTTTT.

The chain has TRBV9 and TRBJ1-2; 10 nucleotides align to TRBD1. The V and J ends lost 4 bases and 0 bases, in that order; junction bases with no gene match: 6. There are 16 residues in the CDR3. Per germline, CDR1 SGDLS and CDR2 YYNGEE. CDR3 loop: CASSPRGQGTNYGYTF. The DNA of the CDR3 is TGTGCCAGCAGCCCCCGGGGACAGGGGACTAACTATGGCTACACCTTC.

V gene TRBV5-1 combines with J gene TRBJ1-4; 8 nucleotides align to TRBD1. The CDR3 length is 15 residues. The germline gives CDR1 SGHRS, CDR2 YFSETQ. The junction had 6 bases not matched to a gene; V was cut back by 4 bases and J by 4 bases. The CDR3 loop reads CASSGTGQGNEKLFF. The CDR3 DNA reads as TGCGCCAGCAGCGGCACCGGACAGGGTAATGAAAAACTGTTTTTT.

The rearrangement links TRBV6-5 to TRBJ1-2; D might be TRBD1 (5 bases). The CDR3 is 13 amino acids. Germline V gives CDR1 MNHEY, CDR2 SVGAGI. V was pared by 4 bases and J by 0 bases, with 6 bases between. The CDR3 bases are TGTGCCAGCAGTTTAGGGGCTAACTATGGCTACACCTTC. Translated: CASSLGANYGYTF.

CDR3 sequence reads: CASSLDHTGSYEQYF. DNA of the CDR3: TGCGCCAGCAGCTTGGACCATACAGGTTCCTACGAGCAGTACTTC. The gene calls are TRBV5-1 and TRBJ2-7; possible D gene TRBD1, 5 bases. V was pared by 0 bases and J by 1 base, with 11 bases between. Germline V CDR1 and CDR2: SGHRS, YFSETQ. The CDR3 contains 15 residues.

V is TRBV6-5 and J is TRBJ1-6, with TRBD1 matching 9 bases. The V segment lost 8 bases and the J segment 8 bases; nucleotides outside the gene matches: 10. The CDR3 contains 15 residues. Germline V lookup: CDR1 MNHEY, CDR2 SVGAGI. CDR3 amino acids: CASSRSGQGYSPLHF. The CDR3 region has the DNA TGTGCCAGCTCACGCTCGGGACAGGGCTATTCACCCCTCCACTTT.

This chain uses TRBV27 with TRBJ1-1, with 10 nucleotides matching TRBD1. V shed 8 bases and J 3 bases; nucleotides not matched to a gene: 21. Looked up from germline, CDR1 is MNHEY and CDR2 is SMNVEV (reference sequence). The CDR3 runs 19 residues. This CDR3 is CASGYSLRDRGSRDTEAFF. In nucleotides, the CDR3 is TGTGCCAGCGGGTACTCACTTCGGGACAGGGGATCGCGGGACACTGAAGCTTTCTTT.

The chain couples TRBV29-1 to TRBJ2-2; 8 nucleotides align to TRBD1. The germline V gene encodes CDR1 SQVTM and CDR2 ANQGSEA. J was trimmed by 1 base and V by 5 bases; bases with no gene match: 3. The CDR3 is 14 residues long. The CDR3 loop is CSVWTGMNTGELFF. For the CDR3, the DNA is TGCAGCGTTTGGACAGGGATGAACACCGGGGAGCTGTTTTTT.

Concerning this clone: Germline and junction disagree at one end, which may indicate a read error. CDR3 in amino acids: CASSIPDSF. The DNA for the CDR3 is TGTGCCAGTAGTATCCCGGACAGTTTT. The chain recombines TRBV19 with TRBJ2-3, with D possibly matching TRBD1 (6 bases). Germline V gives CDR1 LNHDA, CDR2 SQIVND (reference sequence). This CDR3 comprises 9 residues.

This clone was counted only a few times. The chain links TRBV7-8 to TRBJ2-5; D is undetermined. The CDR3 is 13 amino acids. Germline CDR1 SGHVS, CDR2 FQNEAQ. The V end lost 2 bases, the J end lost 5 bases, and 9 bases lay between the germline ends. The CDR3: CASSLLVRETQYF. In DNA, the CDR3 is TGTGCCAGCAGCTTACTAGTGCGTGAGACCCAGTACTTC.

The chain employs TRBV5-4 and TRBJ1-3, with D perhaps TRBD1 (6 bases). V was shortened by 4 bases and J by 2 bases, with 16 bases between the two germline ends. This CDR3 contains 16 residues. The germline CDR1 and CDR2 sequences are SGHNT and YYREEE (reference sequence). CDR3 coding DNA: TGTGCCAGCAGCCCCGGTCAGGGGATGGCTGGAAACACCATATATTTT. It encodes CASSPGQGMAGNTIYF.

This sequence joins TRBV4-3 and TRBJ2-7; tentatively, D is TRBD1 (6 bases). This CDR3 is 15 amino acids long. The ends were cut back, 1 base at V and 2 bases at J, with 12 bases in the middle. The germline gives CDR1 LGHNA, CDR2 YSLEER. Written as DNA, the CDR3 is TGCGCCAGCAGCCAAGCCAGGGGCCCCGCCTACGAGCAGTACTTC. Protein sequence: CASSQARGPAYEQYF.

This chain connects TRBV4-2 to TRBJ1-5, with TRBD1 matching over 8 bases. CDR1 and CDR2 (germline): LGHNA, YNFKEQ. Trimming cost V 3 bases and J 7 bases; bases outside gene matches: 8. CDR3 length: 15 amino acids. CDR3 loop: CASSQRGQGGQPQHF. CDR3 bases: TGTGCCAGCAGCCAGCGCGGACAGGGCGGGCAGCCCCAGCATTTT.

As DNA, the CDR3 is TGTGCCAGCAGCGCCGGACAGGGGAGTGGGACAGATACGCAGTATTTT. Its protein product is CASSAGQGSGTDTQYF. J is TRBJ2-3 and V is TRBV9, with 9 nucleotides matching TRBD1. This CDR3 contains 16 residues. Germline-derived CDR1 and CDR2 are SGDLS and YYNGEE. Losses at the gene ends were 3 bases for V and 3 bases for J; bases not matched to a gene: 8.

This chain connects TRBV7-2 to TRBJ2-2; 7 nucleotides line up with TRBD2. Unmatched junction bases numbered 8, after V lost 2 bases and J lost 2 bases. Germline CDR1 SGHTA, CDR2 FQGNSA. CDR3 size: 17 residues. CDR3 residues: CASSLKGWGGNTGELFF. In nucleotides, the CDR3 is TGTGCCAGCAGCTTAAAAGGGTGGGGGGGTAACACCGGGGAGCTGTTTTTT.

The V gene is TRBV4-1, the J gene TRBJ2-5; 14 positions agree with TRBD2. The CDR3 runs 17 residues. The germline CDR1 and CDR2 sequences are MGHRA and YSYEKL. V trimming: 2 bases; J trimming: 5 bases; junction bases outside the gene matches: 7. The CDR3 spells CASSQRLAGGPAETQYF. DNA for the CDR3: TGCGCCAGCAGCCAAAGACTAGCGGGAGGGCCGGCGGAGACCCAGTACTTC.

This clone was seen only once. This chain joins TRBV5-1 and TRBJ2-3, with TRBD1 identical over 10 bases. After removal of 4 bases from V and 2 bases from J, the junction contained 7 bases not matched to a gene. CDR3 length: 16 amino acids. CDR1 SGHRS and CDR2 YFSETQ come from the germline V gene. CDR3 in DNA: TGCGCCAGCAGCGTGGGGACAGGGGCCATCACAGATACGCAGTATTTT. Residues: CASSVGTGAITDTQYF. The entire variable domain, with the rest obtained from reference TRBV5-1 and TRBJ2-3, is as follows: KAGVTQTPRYLIKTRGQQVTLSCSPISGHRSVSWYQQTPGQGLQFLFEYFSETQRNKGNFPGRFSGRQFSNSRSEMNVSTLELGDSALYLCASSVGTGAITDTQYFGPGTRLTVL.

This chain links TRBV4-3 with TRBJ2-7; the D gene is possibly TRBD1 (6 bases). CDR3 length: 17 amino acids. The germline V gene has CDR1 LGHNA and CDR2 YSLEER. V dropped 1 base and J dropped 0 bases, with 16 bases sitting between them. The CDR3 region is CASSQGISGALSYEQYF. CDR3 nucleotides: TGCGCCAGCAGCCAAGGGATATCAGGGGCCCTCTCCTACGAGCAGTACTTC.

The chain couples TRBV5-1 to TRBJ2-5; 10 nucleotides line up with TRBD1. The germline V gene has CDR1 SGHRS and CDR2 YFSETQ. Unmatched junction bases numbered 20, after V lost 1 base and J lost 2 bases. The CDR3 consists of 21 residues. The CDR3 is CASSLTPGWGVGQGLQETQYF. For the CDR3, the DNA is TGCGCCAGCAGCTTGACGCCGGGCTGGGGTGTGGGACAGGGGCTACAAGAGACCCAGTACTTC.

This chain connects TRBV5-4 to TRBJ2-7; tentative D call: TRBD2 (5 bases). This CDR3 region has 15 residues. Germline V CDR1 and CDR2: SGHNT, YYREEE (reference sequence). Trimming pared 2 bases from V and 0 bases from J, leaving 12 bases between. The CDR3 nucleotides are TGTGCCAGCAGCTTAGGTCGGGAATTCTCCTACGAGCAGTACTTC. It codes for CASSLGREFSYEQYF.

The rearrangement joins TRBV11-3 to TRBJ2-5, with D perhaps matching TRBD1 (6 bases). This CDR3 comprises 13 residues. The V gene's germline CDR1 is SGHNT and CDR2 YENEEA. Trimming took off 2 bases at V and 4 bases at J, with 8 bases between the two ends. CDR3 coding DNA: TGTGCCAGCAGCTTATACAGGGCAGAGACCCAGTACTTC. Its protein product is CASSLYRAETQYF.

The CDR3, as DNA: TGTGCCAGCAGCTTCCAGCGGGGGGGCGGTTACGAGCAGTACTTC. It specifies CASSFQRGGGYEQYF. The rearrangement links TRBV7-2 to TRBJ2-7; 10 nucleotides align to TRBD2. With 3 bases clipped from V and 4 bases from J, the junction kept 6 bases outside the gene matches. Germline V CDR1 and CDR2: SGHTA, FQGNSA. This CDR3 contains 15 residues.

The chain has TRBV10-3 and TRBJ1-1; D gene ambiguous. The CDR3 extends over 13 amino acids. Germline lookup yields CDR1 ENHRY and CDR2 SYGVKD. V shed 9 bases and J shed 3 bases, with 14 bases lying between them. The CDR3 sequence: CAMKDIKDTEAFF. In DNA, the CDR3 is TGTGCCATGAAGGATATAAAGGACACTGAAGCTTTCTTT.